Presented here are 30 T cell receptor beta chains from one specimen sequenced in a study of cytomegalovirus exposure and HLA in healthy donors. 13 Jbeta primers and 60 Vbeta primers were used for the PCR. Assay: immunoSEQ multiplex PCR; the TCRdb copy retains only in-frame clones and omits some. The sample has fewer than 300,000 clones, under 90% seen once. Sequences were obtained from PBMCs. The receptors originated from a girl aged 2-9 years in good health and CMV-seronegative.

V usage is TRBV2 and J usage is TRBJ2-1; 8 nucleotides agree with TRBD2. The germline V gene has CDR1 SNHLY and CDR2 FYNNEI. Germline trimming cut 9 bases from V and 5 bases from J; bases unmatched to any gene: 9. The CDR3 has 14 residues. In DNA, the CDR3 is TGTGCCAGTCCGTCAAGCGGGAGACACAATGAGCAGTTCTTC. Protein sequence: CASPSSGRHNEQFF.

The V and J genes are TRBV4-1 and TRBJ2-1; 7 nucleotides agree with TRBD2. This CDR3 is built from 15 residues. Looked up from germline, CDR1 is MGHRA and CDR2 is YSYEKL. Trimming cost V 4 bases and J 4 bases; bases outside gene matches: 7. CDR3 DNA: TGCGCCAGCAGCCTCCACAGCGGGGATTACAATGAGCAGTTCTTC. The encoded protein is CASSLHSGDYNEQFF.

The chain has TRBV6-1 and TRBJ2-7; no definite D call. The CDR3 runs 10 residues. CDR1 and CDR2 from the germline V gene are MNHNS and SASEGT. V lost 8 bases and J 4 bases, leaving 6 bases between the germline ends. In DNA form, the CDR3 reads TGTGCCAGCTCCGGGTACGAGCAGTACTTC. Translating it yields CASSGYEQYF.

This sequence joins TRBV5-4 and TRBJ2-3; weak D call: TRBD1 (6 bases). The germline gives CDR1 SGHNT, CDR2 YYREEE (reference sequence). Trimming left V 0 bases short and J 2 bases short, with 10 bases between. The CDR3 covers 15 residues. The CDR3 region is CASSLGGPLTDTQYF. CDR3 sequence (DNA): TGTGCCAGCAGCTTGGGGGGGCCTCTCACAGATACGCAGTATTTT. The full variable domain, its missing parts supplied by reference TRBV5-4 and TRBJ2-3, is ETGVTQSPTHLIKTRGQQVTLRCSSQSGHNTVSWYQQALGQGPQFIFQYYREEENGRGNFPPRFSGLQFPNYSSELNVNALELDDSALYLCASSLGGPLTDTQYFGPGTRLTVL.

The chain joins TRBV30 to TRBJ2-5, with D unresolved. This CDR3 is 11 amino acids long. Germline V gene lookup returns CDR1 GTSNPN and CDR2 SVGIG (reference sequence). With 3 bases removed from V and 5 bases from J, the gap between germline ends came to 7 bases. The CDR3 here is CAWRYTETQYF. The CDR3, as DNA: TGTGCCTGGAGGTATACTGAGACCCAGTACTTC.

This chain links TRBV7-9 with TRBJ1-1; D unresolved. The V gene's germline CDR1 is SEHNR and CDR2 FQNEAQ (reference sequence). CDR3 length equals 15 residues. V was trimmed by 6 bases and J by 0 bases, leaving 14 bases between them. CDR3 sequence (DNA): TGTGCCAGCAGAAGAGGCGCACAACTGAACACTGAAGCTTTCTTT. It is translated as CASRRGAQLNTEAFF.

This chain joins TRBV19 and TRBJ1-2; 11 bases are a match to TRBD1. This CDR3 is built from 12 residues. The germline CDR1 and CDR2 sequences are LNHDA and SQIVND (reference sequence). V gave up 5 bases and J gave up 10 bases; unmatched junction bases: 3. The CDR3 loop reads CASSSGQGAYTF. The CDR3 bases are TGTGCCAGTAGTTCCGGACAGGGGGCCTACACCTTC.

V usage is TRBV7-6 and J usage is TRBJ1-1; 7 positions match TRBD1. The V gene's germline CDR1 is SGHVS and CDR2 FNYEAQ. CDR3 size: 15 residues. V was pared by 3 bases and J by 1 base, with 5 bases of the junction left unmatched. In nucleotides, the CDR3 is TGTGCCAGCAGCTTGAACAGGGGCACGAACACTGAAGCTTTCTTT. Encoded protein: CASSLNRGTNTEAFF.

The chain recombines TRBV28 with TRBJ2-7, with D maybe TRBD2 (6 bases). This CDR3 region has 15 residues. The germline V and J ends were trimmed by 4 bases and 4 bases, with 17 bases remaining between them. CDR1 and CDR2 (germline): MDHEN, SYDVKM. CDR3 DNA sequence: TGTGCCAGCAGTTCCACCGGAGGGCAGAGTTACGAGCAGTACTTC. It translates to CASSSTGGQSYEQYF.

The genes are TRBV5-8 and TRBJ2-7; tentatively, D is TRBD2 (6 bases). There are 14 residues in the CDR3. The ends were cut back, 7 bases at V and 2 bases at J, with 16 bases in the middle. Germline V gene sequence: CDR1 SGHTS, CDR2 YDEGEE. This CDR3 reads CASGPERVPYEQYF. The CDR3 DNA sequence: TGTGCCAGCGGTCCAGAGCGGGTCCCCTACGAGCAGTACTTC.

This chain links TRBV28 with TRBJ1-2; D is uncertain. Germline CDR1 reads MDHEN; CDR2 reads SYDVKM. The ends were cut back, 7 bases at V and 4 bases at J, with 10 bases in the middle. The CDR3 length is 12 residues. CDR3 sequence reads: CASNAGFYGYTF. The CDR3 region has the DNA TGTGCCAGCAATGCGGGATTCTATGGCTACACCTTC.

CDR3 nucleotides: TGCGCCAGCGGAGGGGACGGCTACACCTTC. It yields the protein CASGGDGYTF. This chain joins TRBV5-1 and TRBJ1-2; possible D gene TRBD1, 5 bases. V was trimmed by 7 bases and J by 8 bases, leaving 9 bases between them. The CDR3 is made up of 10 amino acids. Germline loops: CDR1 SGHRS, CDR2 YFSETQ.

The rearrangement joins TRBV19 to TRBJ1-5, with D tentatively TRBD1 (6 bases). CDR1 LNHDA and CDR2 SQIVND come from the germline V gene (reference sequence). CDR3 length equals 12 residues. Between the trimmed V and J ends, which lost 9 bases and 4 bases, there was a span of 10 bases. The CDR3 region has the DNA TGTGCCAGCAGGGGATGGAATCAGCCCCAGCATTTT. This codes for CASRGWNQPQHF.

This rearrangement joins TRBV27 to TRBJ2-7; the D gene is possibly TRBD1 (5 bases). The CDR3 has 13 amino acids. Germline assignment: CDR1 MNHEY and CDR2 SMNVEV (reference sequence). Between the trimmed V and J ends, which lost 5 bases and 9 bases, there was a span of 17 bases. The CDR3 loop reads CASSARTPFVQYF. The CDR3 coding sequence is TGTGCCAGCAGTGCCCGGACACCCTTTGTGCAGTACTTC.

The chain employs TRBV9 and TRBJ2-3, with D unclear. Germline V gene lookup returns CDR1 SGDLS and CDR2 YYNGEE. CDR3 length: 14 residues. Trimming pared 4 bases from V and 6 bases from J, leaving 15 bases between. The CDR3 is CASSRGLEYDTQYF. Written as DNA, the CDR3 is TGTGCCAGCAGCCGCGGCTTAGAGTATGATACGCAGTATTTT. Full variable domain (outside the CDR3, taken from reference TRBV9 and TRBJ2-3): DSGVTQTPKHLITATGQRVTLRCSPRSGDLSVYWYQQSLDQGLQFLIQYYNGEERAKGNILERFSAQQFPDLHSELNLSSLELGDSALYFCASSRGLEYDTQYFGPGTRLTVL.

This clone has only one observation. The CDR3 spells CASSDQGLSGYTF. The CDR3 nucleotides read TGTGCCAGCAGTGATCAGGGTCTGTCTGGCTACACCTTC. The chain employs TRBV2 and TRBJ1-2, with D possibly being TRBD1 (5 bases). Trimming pared 3 bases from V and 7 bases from J, leaving 12 bases between. The V gene's germline CDR1 is SNHLY and CDR2 FYNNEI. CDR3 size: 13 residues.

In this sample, this clone turned up a few times. This chain links TRBV10-3 with TRBJ1-1; a weak D match, TRBD1 (6 bases). The CDR3 loop spans 12 amino acids. With 4 bases removed from V and 8 bases from J, the gap between germline ends came to 11 bases. CDR1 is ENHRY and CDR2 is SYGVKD in the germline V gene. Here the CDR3 DNA reads TGTGCCATCAGTGCACAGGGTCCGGAAGCTTTCTTT. Translating gives CAISAQGPEAFF.

The chain combines TRBV5-6 with TRBJ2-5; 7 bases line up with TRBD1. V trimming: 4 bases; J trimming: 5 bases; junction bases outside the gene matches: 8. The CDR3 length is 14 residues. CDR1 is SGHDT and CDR2 is YYEEEE in the germline V gene. The CDR3 protein is CASSPYRGGETQYF. CDR3 nucleotides: TGTGCCAGCAGCCCATACAGGGGCGGGGAGACCCAGTACTTC.

This clone has just a few counts. This CDR3 reads CASSYSRQGTEAFF. The CDR3 DNA follows: TGTGCCAGCAGTTACTCCCGACAGGGTACTGAAGCTTTCTTT. This chain joins TRBV6-5 and TRBJ1-1; 7 nucleotides line up with TRBD1. There are 14 residues in the CDR3. V lost 0 bases to trimming and J lost 5 bases; unmatched junction nucleotides: 3. Per germline, CDR1 MNHEY and CDR2 SVGAGI.

The chain recombines TRBV25-1 with TRBJ1-1; D is perhaps TRBD1 (6 bases). This CDR3 is 15 amino acids long. The germline V gene has CDR1 MGHDK and CDR2 SYGVNS. The V end was cut by 3 bases, the J end by 0 bases, with 11 bases between. CDR3 coding DNA: TGTGCCAGCAGTGACAGGGGATCCATGAACACTGAAGCTTTCTTT. Its protein is CASSDRGSMNTEAFF. The variable domain in full, with the rest retrieved from reference TRBV25-1 and TRBJ1-1, is EADIYQTPRYLVIGTGKKITLECSQTMGHDKMYWYQQDPGMELHLIHYSYGVNSTEKGDLSSESTVSRIRTEHFPLTLESARPSHTSQYLCASSDRGSMNTEAFFGQGTRLTVV.

This chain joins TRBV5-5 and TRBJ2-7; tentative D call: TRBD1 (5 bases). Germline values: CDR1 SGHKS, CDR2 YYEKEE (reference sequence). The CDR3 runs 16 residues. Trimming took off 6 bases at V and 1 base at J, with 20 bases between the two ends. Written as DNA, the CDR3 is TGTGCCAGCACCCCCCACCTCGACAGCAAATCCTACGAGCAGTACTTC. Translating it yields CASTPHLDSKSYEQYF.

The chain recombines TRBV30 with TRBJ2-7; 9 nucleotides agree with TRBD1. V shed 5 bases and J 3 bases; nucleotides not matched to a gene: 8. Germline V gene data show CDR1 as GTSNPN and CDR2 as SVGIG (reference sequence). CDR3 size: 14 residues. This chain's CDR3 is CAWAEGQGNYEQYF. The CDR3 DNA reads TGTGCCTGGGCCGAGGGACAGGGCAACTACGAGCAGTACTTC.

The chain joins TRBV5-1 to TRBJ2-7; 10 bases line up with TRBD1. Germline CDR1 reads SGHRS; CDR2 reads YFSETQ. The CDR3 loop spans 15 amino acids. Germline trimming cut 4 bases from V and 6 bases from J; bases unmatched to any gene: 10. The CDR3 spells CASSPSGTGVIEQYF. The CDR3 DNA sequence: TGCGCCAGCAGCCCGAGTGGGACAGGGGTCATCGAGCAGTACTTC.

The chain links TRBV18 to TRBJ1-1; D unresolved. V was clipped by 3 bases and J by 1 base, with 6 bases between them. The CDR3 covers 13 residues. Germline V gene sequence: CDR1 KGHSH, CDR2 LQKENI. CDR3 protein: CASSPSENTEAFF. The CDR3 DNA reads TGTGCCAGCTCACCTTCAGAGAACACTGAAGCTTTCTTT.

The rearrangement uses TRBV2 and TRBJ1-5; the match to TRBD1 covers 7 bases. The CDR3 runs to 14 residues. Trimming cost V 4 bases and J 3 bases; bases outside gene matches: 3. Germline values: CDR1 SNHLY, CDR2 FYNNEI. The CDR3 sequence is CASSADRANQPQHF. In nucleotides, the CDR3 is TGTGCCAGCAGTGCCGACAGGGCCAATCAGCCCCAGCATTTT.

The chain couples TRBV5-1 to TRBJ1-1; 11 bases are a match to TRBD1. This CDR3 has 14 amino acids. The J segment lost 5 bases and the V segment lost 6 bases, leaving 6 bases of the junction unmatched. CDR1 is SGHRS and CDR2 is YFSETQ in the germline V gene. CDR3 sequence reads: CASKSGTGGTEAFF. The CDR3 DNA reads as TGCGCCAGCAAAAGCGGGACAGGGGGGACTGAAGCTTTCTTT.

The chain employs TRBV7-9 and TRBJ2-5; D is perhaps TRBD1 (6 bases). Germline V CDR1 and CDR2: SEHNR, FQNEAQ (reference sequence). This CDR3 comprises 16 residues. V was cut by 2 bases and J by 4 bases, with 17 bases left in between. The CDR3, as DNA: TGTGCCAGCAGCTTATCCGACAGGCATTGGGGAGAGACCCAGTACTTC. Translating gives CASSLSDRHWGETQYF.

The chain uses TRBV19 and TRBJ2-1, with a possible D match to TRBD2 (5 bases). Germline V gene data show CDR1 as LNHDA and CDR2 as SQIVND (reference sequence). This CDR3 has 14 amino acids. V lost 6 bases and J 6 bases, leaving 15 bases between the germline ends. CDR3 nucleotides: TGTGCCAGTAGCATGGGCGGAGGACCCAATGAGCAGTTCTTC. Translating it yields CASSMGGGPNEQFF.

The V and J genes are TRBV5-4 and TRBJ2-7, with a tentative D call TRBD1 (6 bases). Trimming took off 1 base at V and 6 bases at J, with 17 bases between the two ends. This CDR3 is 15 amino acids long. Per germline, CDR1 SGHNT and CDR2 YYREEE (reference sequence). The CDR3 bases are TGTGCCAGCAGCTTGAGGGGGACGTCCAGGGGCGAGCAGTACTTC. Translating it yields CASSLRGTSRGEQYF.

The chain joins TRBV9 to TRBJ1-2, with a tentative D call TRBD1 (5 bases). V was shortened by 4 bases and J by 1 base, with 17 bases between the two germline ends. CDR1 and CDR2 from the germline V gene are SGDLS and YYNGEE. The CDR3 contains 16 residues. The CDR3 protein is CASSPVGGGINYGYTF. Here the CDR3 DNA reads TGTGCCAGCAGCCCCGTGGGGGGAGGGATTAACTATGGCTACACCTTC.